Each of the 14 T cell receptor beta chains below was sequenced from the same sample in a study of cytomegalovirus exposure and HLA in healthy donors. Profiling relied on immunoSEQ multiplex PCR, and the TCRdb table lists in-frame clones only, not all of them. Of approximately 44,000 clones listed, about 90% are singletons. The sequencing input was PBMCs. The receptors come from a woman aged 25 to 39 in good health and CMV-seronegative.

The chain employs TRBV2 and TRBJ2-1; 8 bases align to TRBD2. The CDR3 spans 13 residues. The V segment lost 9 bases and the J segment 5 bases; nucleotides outside the gene matches: 6. Germline V gene data show CDR1 as SNHLY and CDR2 as FYNNEI. The CDR3 sequence is CARGGSGDNEQFF. CDR3 in DNA: TGTGCCAGGGGGGGTAGCGGGGACAATGAGCAGTTCTTC.

V and J are TRBV2 and TRBJ1-1; D unclear. V shed 7 bases and J shed 1 base, with 10 bases lying between them. The germline gives CDR1 SNHLY, CDR2 FYNNEI. This CDR3 is built from 13 residues. CDR3 DNA: TGTGCCAGCACGGCAGAGGGGAACACTGAAGCTTTCTTT. Translation: CASTAEGNTEAFF.

V and J are TRBV5-6 and TRBJ1-1; TRBD1 aligns across 12 bases. CDR1 and CDR2 (germline): SGHDT, YYEEEE. V gave up 3 bases and J gave up 3 bases; unmatched junction bases: 3. CDR3 size: 15 residues. CDR3 nucleotide sequence: TGTGCCAGCAGCTGGGGACAGGGGGCTTACACTGAAGCTTTCTTT. It encodes CASSWGQGAYTEAFF.

This clone was counted a single time. The chain uses TRBV11-3 and TRBJ2-7; D might be TRBD1 (6 bases). There are 13 residues in the CDR3. The V end lost 3 bases, the J end lost 3 bases, and 9 bases lay between the germline ends. Germline V gene data show CDR1 as SGHNT and CDR2 as YENEEA. The CDR3 reads CASSLEGGYEQYF. CDR3 nucleotide sequence: TGTGCCAGCAGCTTGGAAGGGGGCTACGAGCAGTACTTC.

V gene TRBV9 combines with J gene TRBJ2-5, with D maybe TRBD2 (6 bases). The V and J ends lost 2 bases and 5 bases respectively, with 16 bases between them. The germline gives CDR1 SGDLS, CDR2 YYNGEE. The CDR3 consists of 15 residues. CDR3 sequence: CASSVSGLIWETQYF. DNA for the CDR3: TGTGCCAGCAGCGTTAGCGGCCTGATTTGGGAGACCCAGTACTTC.

The chain employs TRBV29-1 and TRBJ1-1; D is possibly TRBD1 (5 bases). Germline V gives CDR1 SQVTM, CDR2 ANQGSEA. The CDR3 covers 13 residues. V was trimmed by 7 bases and J by 7 bases, leaving 19 bases between them. CDR3 nucleotides: TGCAGCGCCGCCTCGGGTCGGGGGGATGAAGCTTTCTTT. Its protein product is CSAASGRGDEAFF.

The CDR3 nucleotides read TGTGCCAGCAGCCCTCCAGAGGCCGGGACAGGGATCCACGAGCAGTACTTC. Protein product: CASSPPEAGTGIHEQYF. V is TRBV7-2 and J is TRBJ2-7, with 9 bases fitting TRBD1. From germline, CDR1 is SGHTA and CDR2 FQGNSA. After removal of 5 bases from V and 5 bases from J, the junction contained 16 bases not matched to a gene. The CDR3 is 17 residues long.

V gene TRBV2 combines with J gene TRBJ2-1; no firm D call. With 5 bases removed from V and 7 bases from J, the gap between germline ends came to 6 bases. The CDR3 has 11 residues. CDR1 and CDR2 from the germline V gene are SNHLY and FYNNEI. The CDR3 DNA reads TGTGCCAGCAGTTTGCGGAATGAGCAGTTCTTC. It encodes CASSLRNEQFF.

The chain employs TRBV28 and TRBJ1-2; D gene ambiguous. V gave up 11 bases and J gave up 7 bases, with 14 bases separating them. The CDR3 extends over 11 amino acids. CDR1 is MDHEN and CDR2 is SYDVKM in the germline V gene. CDR3 sequence: CALRGLGGYTF. The CDR3 DNA sequence: TGTGCCTTGAGAGGTCTAGGTGGCTACACCTTC.

V gene TRBV11-2 combines with J gene TRBJ2-5; 7 nucleotides agree with TRBD2. The CDR3 has 16 residues. CDR1 is SGHAT, CDR2 FQNNGV, per germline. V lost 5 bases to trimming and J lost 0 bases; unmatched junction nucleotides: 9. CDR3 DNA: TGTGCCAGCAGCCCCCCGGGACTATCGTACCAAGAGACCCAGTACTTC. Amino acid sequence: CASSPPGLSYQETQYF.

The gene calls are TRBV18 and TRBJ2-7; TRBD1 matches 11 bases. V was pared by 3 bases and J by 3 bases, with 1 base of the junction left unmatched. Germline V gives CDR1 KGHSH, CDR2 LQKENI. This CDR3 region has 14 residues. The CDR3 DNA follows: TGTGCCAGCTCACCGGGACAGGGGGACTACGAGCAGTACTTC. It translates to CASSPGQGDYEQYF.

The V gene is TRBV5-6, the J gene TRBJ1-3; 9 bases are a match to TRBD1. Germline CDR1 reads SGHDT; CDR2 reads YYEEEE. With V trimmed by 4 bases and J by 2 bases, 4 bases remained unmatched. The CDR3 length is 15 residues. This CDR3 is CASSLQGATGNTIYF. In DNA, the CDR3 is TGTGCCAGCAGCCTACAGGGGGCAACTGGAAACACCATATATTTT. Combining the CDR3 with reference TRBV5-6 and TRBJ1-3 gives the whole variable domain DAGVTQSPTHLIKTRGQQVTLRCSPKSGHDTVSWYQQALGQGPQFIFQYYEEEERQRGNFPDRFSGHQFPNYSSELNVNALLLGDSALYLCASSLQGATGNTIYFGEGSWLTVV.

CDR3 region: CASSLLEERNTQYF. The CDR3 region has the DNA TGTGCCAGCAGTTTATTAGAGGAAAGAAATACGCAGTATTTT. This chain joins TRBV28 and TRBJ2-3; D gene unclear. V was cut by 1 base and J by 7 bases, with 12 bases left in between. The CDR3 is 14 residues long. Germline V gives CDR1 MDHEN, CDR2 SYDVKM.

The genes are TRBV29-1 and TRBJ1-2; D not certain. Germline CDR1 reads SQVTM; CDR2 reads ANQGSEA. The CDR3 sequence is 12 residues long. The germline V and J ends were trimmed by 0 bases and 10 bases, with 12 bases remaining between them. Here the CDR3 reads CSVEDPGVVYTF. The CDR3 DNA reads as TGCAGCGTTGAAGATCCCGGTGTGGTCTACACCTTC.